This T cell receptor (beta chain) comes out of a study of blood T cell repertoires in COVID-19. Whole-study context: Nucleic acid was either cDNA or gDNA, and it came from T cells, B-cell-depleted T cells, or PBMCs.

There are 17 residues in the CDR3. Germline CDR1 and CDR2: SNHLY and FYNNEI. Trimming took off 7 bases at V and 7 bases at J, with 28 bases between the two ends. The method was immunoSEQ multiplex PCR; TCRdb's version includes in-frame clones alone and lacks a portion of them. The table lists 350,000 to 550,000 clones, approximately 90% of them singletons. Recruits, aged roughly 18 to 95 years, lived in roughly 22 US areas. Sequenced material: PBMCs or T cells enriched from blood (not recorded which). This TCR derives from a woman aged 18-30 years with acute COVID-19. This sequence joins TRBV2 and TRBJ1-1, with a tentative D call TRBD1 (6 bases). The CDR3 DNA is TGTGCCAGCAATTACGGGCGGGCAATGGGAGGGGGGATTGAAGCTTTCTTT. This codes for CASNYGRAMGGGIEAFF.